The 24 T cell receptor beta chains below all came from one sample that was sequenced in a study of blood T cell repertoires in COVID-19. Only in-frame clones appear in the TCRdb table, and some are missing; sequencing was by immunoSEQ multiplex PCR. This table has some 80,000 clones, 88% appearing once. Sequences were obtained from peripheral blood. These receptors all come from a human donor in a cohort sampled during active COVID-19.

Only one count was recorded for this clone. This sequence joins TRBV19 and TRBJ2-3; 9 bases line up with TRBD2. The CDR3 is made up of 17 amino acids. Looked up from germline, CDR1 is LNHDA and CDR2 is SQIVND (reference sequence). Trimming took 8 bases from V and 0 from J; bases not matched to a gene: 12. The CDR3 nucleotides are TGTGCCAGTCGAGGCGGGGGGGCAACGTTTAGCACAGATACGCAGTATTTT. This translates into CASRGGGATFSTDTQYF.

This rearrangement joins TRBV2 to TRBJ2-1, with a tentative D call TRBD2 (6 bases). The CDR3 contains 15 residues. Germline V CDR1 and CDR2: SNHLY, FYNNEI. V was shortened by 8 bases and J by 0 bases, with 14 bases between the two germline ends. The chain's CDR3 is CASYPSASSYNEQFF. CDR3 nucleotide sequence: TGTGCCAGCTACCCTAGCGCGAGCTCCTACAATGAGCAGTTCTTC.

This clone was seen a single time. CDR3 residues: CASSWGRRRGTDTQYF. For the CDR3, the DNA is TGCGCCAGCAGCTGGGGGCGGCGGAGAGGCACAGATACGCAGTATTTT. The J gene is TRBJ2-3, the V gene TRBV5-1; perhaps TRBD1 as D (6 bases). Germline values: CDR1 SGHRS, CDR2 YFSETQ. V gave up 3 bases and J gave up 1 base, with 15 bases separating them. CDR3 length: 16 residues.

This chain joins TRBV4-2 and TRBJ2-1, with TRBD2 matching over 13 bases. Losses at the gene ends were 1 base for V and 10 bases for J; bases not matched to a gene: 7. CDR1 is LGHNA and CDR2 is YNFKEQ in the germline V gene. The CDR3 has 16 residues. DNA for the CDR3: TGTGCCAGCAGCCAAGCTTGGACTAGCGGGGGTGGGGAGCAGTTCTTC. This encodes CASSQAWTSGGGEQFF.

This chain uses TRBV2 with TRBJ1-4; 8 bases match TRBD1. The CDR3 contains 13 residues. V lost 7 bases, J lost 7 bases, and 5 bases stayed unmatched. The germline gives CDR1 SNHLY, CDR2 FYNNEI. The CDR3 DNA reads TGTGCCAGCAAAACAGGGGGTGGTGAAAAACTGTTTTTT. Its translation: CASKTGGGEKLFF. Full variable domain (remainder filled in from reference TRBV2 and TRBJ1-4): EPEVTQTPSHQVTQMGQEVILRCVPISNHLYFYWYRQILGQKVEFLVSFYNNEISEKSEIFDDQFSVERPDGSNFTLKIRSTKLEDSAMYFCASKTGGGEKLFFGSGTQLSVL.

DNA of the CDR3: TGTGCCAGTAGTATAGTTATCGGGAATAATCAGCCCCAGCATTTT. Its translation: CASSIVIGNNQPQHF. The chain links TRBV19 to TRBJ1-5, with D hard to call. This CDR3 has 15 residues. CDR1 is LNHDA, CDR2 SQIVND, per germline (reference sequence). The V gene lost 1 base and the J gene lost 4 bases, with 11 bases spanning the gap.

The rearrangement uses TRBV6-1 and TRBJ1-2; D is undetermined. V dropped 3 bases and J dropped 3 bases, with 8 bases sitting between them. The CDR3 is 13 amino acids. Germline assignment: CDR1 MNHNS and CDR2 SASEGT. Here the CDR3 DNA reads TGTGCCAGCAGTGAGTCGACTGACTATGGCTACACCTTC. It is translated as CASSESTDYGYTF.

The CDR3 here is CASSPQGDEQYF. In DNA, the CDR3 is TGTGCCAGCTCACCACAGGGGGACGAGCAGTACTTC. V and J are TRBV18 and TRBJ2-7; a weak D match, TRBD1 (6 bases). Germline CDR1 is KGHSH and CDR2 is LQKENI. Between the trimmed V and J ends, which lost 1 base and 5 bases, there was a span of 6 bases. The CDR3 covers 12 residues.

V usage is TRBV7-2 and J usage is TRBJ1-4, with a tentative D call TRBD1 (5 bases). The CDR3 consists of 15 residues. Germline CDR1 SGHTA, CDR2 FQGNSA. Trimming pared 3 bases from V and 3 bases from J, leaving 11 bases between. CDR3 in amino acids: CASSLVAGSNEKLFF. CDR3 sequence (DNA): TGTGCCAGCAGCTTGGTGGCAGGGTCTAATGAAAAACTGTTTTTT.

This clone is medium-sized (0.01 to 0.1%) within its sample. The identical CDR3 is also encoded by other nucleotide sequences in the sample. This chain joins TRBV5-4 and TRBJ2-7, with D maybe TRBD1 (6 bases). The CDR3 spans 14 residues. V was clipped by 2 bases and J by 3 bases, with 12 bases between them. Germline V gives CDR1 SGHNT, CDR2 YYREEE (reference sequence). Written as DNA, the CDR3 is TGTGCCAGCAGCTTACAGGGTTCGGACTACGAGCAGTACTTC. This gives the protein CASSLQGSDYEQYF.

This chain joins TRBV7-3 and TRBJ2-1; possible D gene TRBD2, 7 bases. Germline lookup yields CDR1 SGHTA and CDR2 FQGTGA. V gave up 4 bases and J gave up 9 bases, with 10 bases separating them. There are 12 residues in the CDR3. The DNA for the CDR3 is TGTGCCAGCAGCTCGAGGGGGGGTGAGCAGTTCTTC. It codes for CASSSRGGEQFF.

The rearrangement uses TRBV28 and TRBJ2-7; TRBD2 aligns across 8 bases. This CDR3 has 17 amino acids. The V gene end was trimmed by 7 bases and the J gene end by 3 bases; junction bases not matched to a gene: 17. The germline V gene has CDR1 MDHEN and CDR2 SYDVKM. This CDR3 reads CASIPPGVSGKNYEQYF. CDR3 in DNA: TGTGCCAGCATCCCCCCCGGAGTTAGCGGGAAGAACTACGAGCAGTACTTC.

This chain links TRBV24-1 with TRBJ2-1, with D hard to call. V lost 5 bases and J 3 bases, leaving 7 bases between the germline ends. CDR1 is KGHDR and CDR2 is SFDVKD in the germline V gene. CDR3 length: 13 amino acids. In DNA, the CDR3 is TGTGCCACCAGTGGAAACAGCTACAATGAGCAGTTCTTC. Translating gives CATSGNSYNEQFF.

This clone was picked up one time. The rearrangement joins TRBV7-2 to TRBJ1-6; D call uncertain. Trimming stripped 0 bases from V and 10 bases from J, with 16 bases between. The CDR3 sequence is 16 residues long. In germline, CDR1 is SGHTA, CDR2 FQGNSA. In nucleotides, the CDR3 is TGTGCCAGCAGCTTAGCCCCCCTTGTTGGAGGCTCACCCCTCCACTTT. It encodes CASSLAPLVGGSPLHF.

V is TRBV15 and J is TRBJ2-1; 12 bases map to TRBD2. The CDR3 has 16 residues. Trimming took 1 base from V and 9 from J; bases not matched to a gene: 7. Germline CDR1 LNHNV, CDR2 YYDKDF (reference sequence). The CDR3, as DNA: TGTGCCACCAGCAGAGCCCCGGCTAGCGGGGGGGCTGAGCAGTTCTTC. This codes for CATSRAPASGGAEQFF.

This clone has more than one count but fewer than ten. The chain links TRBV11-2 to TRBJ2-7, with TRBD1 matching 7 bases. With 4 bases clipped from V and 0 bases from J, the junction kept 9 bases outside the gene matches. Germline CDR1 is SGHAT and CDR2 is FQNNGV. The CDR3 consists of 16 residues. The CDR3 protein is CASSSIQGPRSYEQYF. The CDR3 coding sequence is TGTGCCAGCAGCTCGATACAGGGGCCCCGCTCCTACGAGCAGTACTTC.

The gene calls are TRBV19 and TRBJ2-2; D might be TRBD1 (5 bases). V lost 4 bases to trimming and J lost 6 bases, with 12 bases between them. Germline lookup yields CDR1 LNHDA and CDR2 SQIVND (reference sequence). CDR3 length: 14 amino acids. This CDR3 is CASSTQSTAGELFF. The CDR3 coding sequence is TGTGCCAGTAGTACACAATCGACAGCCGGGGAGCTGTTTTTT. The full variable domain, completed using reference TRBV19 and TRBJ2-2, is DGGITQSPKYLFRKEGQNVTLSCEQNLNHDAMYWYRQDPGQGLRLIYYSQIVNDFQKGDIAEGYSVSREKKESFPLTVTSAQKNPTAFYLCASSTQSTAGELFFGEGSRLTVL.

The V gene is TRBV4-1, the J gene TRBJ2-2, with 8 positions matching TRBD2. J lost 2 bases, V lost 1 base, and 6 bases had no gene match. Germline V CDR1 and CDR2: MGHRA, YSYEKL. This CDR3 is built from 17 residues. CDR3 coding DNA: TGCGCCAGCAGCCAAGCCACAGCGGGAGTCAACACCGGGGAGCTGTTTTTT. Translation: CASSQATAGVNTGELFF.

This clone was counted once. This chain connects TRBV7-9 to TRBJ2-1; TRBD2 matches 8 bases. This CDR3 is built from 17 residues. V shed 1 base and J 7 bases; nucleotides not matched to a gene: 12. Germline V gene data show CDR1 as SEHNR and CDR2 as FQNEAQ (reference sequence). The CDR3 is CASSLDGGALSGNEQFF. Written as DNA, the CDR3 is TGTGCCAGCAGCTTAGACGGGGGGGCCCTATCTGGGAATGAGCAGTTCTTC.

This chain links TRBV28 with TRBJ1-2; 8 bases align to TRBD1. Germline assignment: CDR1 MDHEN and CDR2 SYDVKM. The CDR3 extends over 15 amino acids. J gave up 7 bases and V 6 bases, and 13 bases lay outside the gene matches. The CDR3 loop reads CASSPPTDRGGGYTF. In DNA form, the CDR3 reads TGTGCCAGCAGCCCTCCTACAGACAGGGGAGGTGGCTACACCTTC.

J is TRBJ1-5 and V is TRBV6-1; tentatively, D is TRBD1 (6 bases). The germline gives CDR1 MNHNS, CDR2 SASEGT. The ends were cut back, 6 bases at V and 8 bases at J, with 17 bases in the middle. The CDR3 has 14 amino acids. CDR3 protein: CASSQLQGFEPQHF. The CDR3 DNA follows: TGTGCCAGCAGCCAGCTACAGGGCTTTGAGCCCCAGCATTTT.

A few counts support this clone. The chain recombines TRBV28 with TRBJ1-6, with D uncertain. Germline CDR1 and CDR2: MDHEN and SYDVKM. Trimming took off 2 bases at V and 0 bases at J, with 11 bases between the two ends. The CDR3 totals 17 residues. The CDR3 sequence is CASSLVVGSSYNSPLHF. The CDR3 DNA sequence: TGTGCCAGCAGTTTAGTGGTAGGGAGCTCCTATAATTCACCCCTCCACTTT.

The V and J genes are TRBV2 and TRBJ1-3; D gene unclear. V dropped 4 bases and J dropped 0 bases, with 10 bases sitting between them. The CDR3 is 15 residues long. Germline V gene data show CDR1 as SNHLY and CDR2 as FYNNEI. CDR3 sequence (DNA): TGTGCCAGCAGTGTCGGAGCGTCCTCTGGAAACACCATATATTTT. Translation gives CASSVGASSGNTIYF.

CDR3 DNA: TGTGCCAGCTCCCTGAGAGGGCGGCCCAATCAGCCCCAGCATTTT. This encodes CASSLRGRPNQPQHF. The gene calls are TRBV27 and TRBJ1-5; D not resolved. This CDR3 is built from 15 residues. CDR1 and CDR2 from the germline V gene are MNHEY and SMNVEV (reference sequence). Between the trimmed V and J ends, which lost 8 bases and 3 bases, there was a span of 17 bases.